This TCR beta chain stems from a study of T cell repertoires in cytomegalovirus infection. Points from the study as a whole: CMV-specific HLA-C-restricted TCR beta clonotypes dominated the ex vivo response. Pooled public TCR beta family frequency picked out CMV carriers with the relevant HLA.

TCRdb processed the reads anew with MiXCR; each CDR3 protein has one entry. The sample comprises some 920,000 distinct CDR3 sequences, about a third of which are singletons, and around 15% rests with the top ten. Germline loops: CDR1 SGHTA, CDR2 FQGNSA. V shed 7 bases and J shed 4 bases, with 14 bases lying between them. This CDR3 has 15 amino acids. A remark on this clonotype: Its antigen is not identified.

This chain connects TRBV7-2 to TRBJ1-6; D is uncertain. This receptor was taken from a human donor in good health (CMV status not recorded). Some clones in this sample may be carry-over from other donors' samples. The sample consisted of cultured CD8+ T cells from PBMCs, taken from culture after CMV antigen stimulation. The CDR3 region has the DNA TGTGCCAGCACCCACCCAGGAGATTATAATTCACCCCTCCACTTT. Its protein is CASTHPGDYNSPLHF.